This T cell receptor beta chain derives from a study of CD8+CD57+ T cells in acquired aplastic anemia. As for the study in general: Average DNA yield from sorted CD4+ and CD8+ cells was around 3.2 ug.

This clonotype was picked up many times. Its antigen remains unknown. Patients chosen for sequencing had CD8+CD57+ cells that had expanded, as shown by flow cytometry. When blood sampling took place, the patients had received no therapy. The length of the CDR3 is 16 residues. Germline V gives CDR1 LNHDA, CDR2 SQIVND (reference sequence). V shed 5 bases and J 2 bases; nucleotides not matched to a gene: 10. Genomic DNA was employed as the template in profiling TCR beta VDJ and CDR3. TCRdb reprocessed the reads with MiXCR, giving one entry per CDR3 protein. The repertoire includes under 500,000 distinct CDR3 sequences, around 33% of them detected once, and less than 0.85% sits in the top ten. Study findings and constraints: Patients and controls turned out to have 25 to 30 CD8+ CDR3 sequences in common.

Input material: sorted CD4+, CD8+, or CD8+CD57+ T cells (not recorded which) from PBMCs. The chain links TRBV19 to TRBJ2-7; TRBD2 agrees at 9 bases. This TCR came from a human donor with aplastic anemia. The CDR3 loop is CASSPQGAGGTYEQYF. The CDR3 DNA reads TGTGCCAGTAGTCCCCAAGGAGCGGGAGGTACCTACGAGCAGTACTTC.